Each of the 31 T cell receptor beta chains below was sequenced from the same sample in a study of shared clonotypes between healthy human individuals. Assay: immunoSEQ multiplex PCR; the TCRdb copy retains only in-frame clones and omits some. This repertoire shows around 100,000 clones, roughly 70% found once; its top ten account for around 25%. The specimen was memory CD8+ T cells sorted from blood. The subset: CD45RO+ cells pooled with CCR7-negative TemRA cells. The receptors derive from a woman in her 30s in good health.

The chain uses TRBV28 and TRBJ1-4; TRBD1 aligns across 9 bases. Trimming took 10 bases from V and 0 from J; bases not matched to a gene: 9. Germline loops: CDR1 MDHEN, CDR2 SYDVKM. The CDR3 runs to 16 residues. Here the CDR3 DNA reads TGTGCCACCCGGACAGGGGTACGGGCAACTAATGAAAAACTGTTTTTT. It specifies CATRTGVRATNEKLFF.

The chain is built from TRBV25-1 and TRBJ2-3, with 14 bases that match TRBD2. The germline V gene encodes CDR1 MGHDK and CDR2 SYGVNS. V lost 2 bases, J lost 6 bases, and 7 bases stayed unmatched. This CDR3 contains 17 residues. CDR3 region: CASSEEGLAGVRDTQYF. CDR3 sequence (DNA): TGTGCCAGCAGTGAAGAGGGACTAGCGGGAGTTCGGGATACGCAGTATTTT.

This sequence joins TRBV27 and TRBJ1-4; 9 bases map to TRBD1. This CDR3 contains 16 residues. The V segment lost 6 bases and the J segment 6 bases; nucleotides outside the gene matches: 11. CDR1 and CDR2 from the germline V gene are MNHEY and SMNVEV (reference sequence). CDR3 DNA sequence: TGTGCCAGCAGCCACCTCCCGGGACAGGGTGATGAAAAACTGTTTTTT. This codes for CASSHLPGQGDEKLFF.

A few counts support this clone. The chain uses TRBV7-3 and TRBJ2-1, with unresolved D. Germline V gene lookup returns CDR1 SGHTA and CDR2 FQGTGA. Trimming pared 0 bases from V and 8 bases from J, leaving 8 bases between. The CDR3 contains 13 residues. The CDR3 here is CASSLTLGYEQFF. The CDR3 DNA sequence: TGTGCCAGCAGCTTAACGTTAGGCTATGAGCAGTTCTTC.

This clone came up a few times. This chain joins TRBV6-1 and TRBJ2-1; weak D call: TRBD2 (5 bases). V lost 0 bases and J 5 bases, leaving 8 bases between the germline ends. Germline V gene lookup returns CDR1 MNHNS and CDR2 SASEGT. CDR3 length equals 14 residues. As DNA, the CDR3 is TGTGCCAGCAGTGAAGCTCGGGGAAACAATGAGCAGTTCTTC. Its translation: CASSEARGNNEQFF.

A single count supports this clone. The CDR3 loop is CASSQESLWREISYEQYF. Here the CDR3 DNA reads TGTGCCAGCAGCCAAGAGTCCCTCTGGCGGGAGATTTCCTACGAGCAGTACTTC. The V call is TRBV4-2, the J call TRBJ2-7; 7 bases are shared with TRBD2. The CDR3 runs to 18 residues. Germline V gene sequence: CDR1 LGHNA, CDR2 YNFKEQ. Trimming removed 0 bases from V and 1 base from J; junction bases left unmatched: 12.

The chain employs TRBV7-9 and TRBJ1-1; 9 bases match TRBD1. This CDR3 comprises 15 residues. V was pared by 2 bases and J by 6 bases, with 7 bases of the junction left unmatched. Germline loops: CDR1 SEHNR, CDR2 FQNEAQ (reference sequence). This chain's CDR3 is CASSLLTGGASEAFF. The CDR3, as DNA: TGTGCCAGCAGCTTACTAACAGGGGGCGCTTCTGAAGCTTTCTTT.

This clone was observed a handful of times. The V gene is TRBV25-1, the J gene TRBJ1-2; a weak D match, TRBD1 (5 bases). V was clipped by 4 bases and J by 4 bases, with 7 bases between them. This CDR3 comprises 12 residues. CDR1 is MGHDK and CDR2 is SYGVNS in the germline V gene. The CDR3 sequence: CASSGDGYGYTF. In DNA, the CDR3 is TGTGCCAGCAGTGGGGACGGCTATGGCTACACCTTC.

V usage is TRBV25-1 and J usage is TRBJ1-1; D gene unclear. Per the germline V gene, CDR1 is MGHDK and CDR2 is SYGVNS. CDR3 size: 12 residues. V was pared by 7 bases and J by 7 bases, with 13 bases between. Here the CDR3 reads CASTEPTGEAFF. CDR3 bases: TGTGCCAGCACCGAGCCTACGGGTGAAGCTTTCTTT.

This chain connects TRBV14 to TRBJ2-1, with D perhaps matching TRBD2 (6 bases). The CDR3 loop spans 18 amino acids. Germline lookup yields CDR1 SGHDN and CDR2 FVKESK. V was cut by 1 base and J by 0 bases, with 16 bases left in between. The CDR3 protein is CASSQGPGLTSSYNEQFF. In DNA, the CDR3 is TGTGCCAGCAGCCAAGGTCCGGGACTTACGAGCTCCTACAATGAGCAGTTCTTC.

The CDR3 loop is CASRSGYSTDTQYF. CDR3 sequence (DNA): TGTGCCAGCAGGTCGGGGTATAGCACAGATACGCAGTATTTT. The V call is TRBV5-6, the J call TRBJ2-3, with D tentatively TRBD2 (5 bases). This CDR3 contains 14 residues. The germline CDR1 and CDR2 sequences are SGHDT and YYEEEE. Trimming pared 5 bases from V and 0 bases from J, leaving 10 bases between.

This clone was seen a few times. The chain couples TRBV2 to TRBJ1-5; D call uncertain. Looked up from germline, CDR1 is SNHLY and CDR2 is FYNNEI. Trimming left V 1 base short and J 5 bases short, with 6 bases between. The CDR3 extends over 13 amino acids. This CDR3 reads CASSEVADQPQHF. Here the CDR3 DNA reads TGTGCCAGCAGTGAAGTGGCGGATCAGCCCCAGCATTTT. Filled out from reference TRBV2 and TRBJ1-5, the complete variable domain reads EPEVTQTPSHQVTQMGQEVILRCVPISNHLYFYWYRQILGQKVEFLVSFYNNEISEKSEIFDDQFSVERPDGSNFTLKIRSTKLEDSAMYFCASSEVADQPQHFGDGTRLSIL.

The chain carries TRBV14 and TRBJ2-7; TRBD1 aligns across 7 bases. The CDR3 is 14 residues long. Germline V CDR1 and CDR2: SGHDN, FVKESK. With V trimmed by 4 bases and J by 7 bases, 10 bases remained unmatched. DNA for the CDR3: TGTGCCAGCAGCCTATCCCAGGGGGTTGAAGAGCAGTACTTC. It is translated as CASSLSQGVEEQYF.

This clone was counted a single time. The V and J genes are TRBV9 and TRBJ2-3; tentative D call: TRBD2 (6 bases). V lost 3 bases and J lost 2, with 22 bases in between. Germline CDR1 is SGDLS and CDR2 is YYNGEE. The CDR3 spans 18 residues. DNA for the CDR3: TGTGCCAGCAGCGCAGATAGGGGCGGGAACATTAACACAGATACGCAGTATTTT. Translation: CASSADRGGNINTDTQYF.

A few counts support this clone. The chain couples TRBV9 to TRBJ2-1; 9 bases align to TRBD2. The germline V gene encodes CDR1 SGDLS and CDR2 YYNGEE. This CDR3 contains 16 residues. Trimming cost V 0 bases and J 7 bases; bases outside gene matches: 8. Here the CDR3 reads CASSVAPGLAHNEQFF. DNA for the CDR3: TGTGCCAGCAGCGTAGCTCCGGGACTAGCCCATAATGAGCAGTTCTTC.

CDR3 loop: CASSLLGASSYEQYF. CDR3 nucleotides: TGTGCCAGCAGTTTGTTGGGGGCGTCCTCCTACGAGCAGTACTTC. This chain joins TRBV27 and TRBJ2-7; TRBD1 might be the D (6 bases). CDR1 is MNHEY and CDR2 is SMNVEV in the germline V gene (reference sequence). With 3 bases removed from V and 0 bases from J, the gap between germline ends came to 12 bases. This CDR3 has 15 amino acids.

V and J are TRBV7-4 and TRBJ1-3; D is ambiguous. CDR3 length: 15 residues. The germline gives CDR1 SGHVT, CDR2 SQSDAQ. V was clipped by 1 base and J by 8 bases, with 15 bases between them. CDR3 bases: TGTGCCAGCAGCTTAGTCTGGGCCGAACGGGACACCATATATTTT. It translates to CASSLVWAERDTIYF. The full variable domain, with the rest looked up from reference TRBV7-4 and TRBJ1-3, is GAGVSQSPRYKVAKRGRDVALRCDSISGHVTLYWYRQTLGQGSEVLTYSQSDAQRDKSGRPSGRFSAERPERSVSTLKIQRTEQGDSAVYLCASSLVWAERDTIYFGEGSWLTVV.

This clone was counted a few times. V gene TRBV28 combines with J gene TRBJ2-1, with a weak D call TRBD2 (5 bases). Deletions cut 5 bases from V and 0 bases from J, with 14 bases between. The CDR3 has 16 amino acids. Germline CDR1 MDHEN, CDR2 SYDVKM. CDR3 sequence (DNA): TGTGCCAGCAGTCCTCAGCTAGCTAGCTCCTACAATGAGCAGTTCTTC. Translated: CASSPQLASSYNEQFF.

The chain recombines TRBV12-5 with TRBJ1-5; D is unclear. Trimming shortened V by 7 bases and J by 5 bases, and 21 bases separated the two germline ends. Germline V gene data show CDR1 as LGHNT and CDR2 as FRNRAP. This CDR3 comprises 16 residues. The CDR3 DNA reads as TGTGCTAGTGCCGCCTCCCCTGAGGATTTTGATCAGCCCCAGCATTTT. It codes for CASAASPEDFDQPQHF.

This clone appeared many times. This chain connects TRBV28 to TRBJ2-2, with D possibly being TRBD1 (6 bases). There are 15 residues in the CDR3. Germline CDR1 and CDR2: MDHEN and SYDVKM. Trimming cost V 11 bases and J 3 bases, with 19 bases left between them. Here the CDR3 reads CAGSLGQRDTGELFF. The CDR3 nucleotides are TGTGCCGGGAGTTTGGGACAAAGAGACACCGGGGAGCTGTTTTTT.

This clone has ten or more counts. The chain combines TRBV10-2 with TRBJ1-2, with D perhaps TRBD1 (6 bases). Germline CDR1 WSHSY, CDR2 SAAADI. CDR3 length equals 15 residues. V was trimmed by 2 bases and J by 0 bases, leaving 10 bases between them. CDR3 DNA sequence: TGCGCCAGCAGTGAGAGGACAGAAACTAACTATGGCTACACCTTC. This encodes CASSERTETNYGYTF.

In this sample, this clone turned up once. This chain links TRBV15 with TRBJ2-7; 10 bases are a match to TRBD1. The V gene end was trimmed by 0 bases and the J gene end by 2 bases; junction bases not matched to a gene: 4. Germline assignment: CDR1 LNHNV and CDR2 YYDKDF (reference sequence). This CDR3 is 16 amino acids long. The CDR3 spells CATSRERGTGAYEQYF. As DNA, the CDR3 is TGTGCCACCAGCAGAGAGAGGGGGACAGGGGCCTACGAGCAGTACTTC.

V is TRBV25-1 and J is TRBJ1-1; 8 positions agree with TRBD1. The V segment lost 3 bases and the J segment 11 bases; nucleotides outside the gene matches: 8. The CDR3 totals 13 residues. The germline gives CDR1 MGHDK, CDR2 SYGVNS. This CDR3 reads CASSDPGQVDAFF. CDR3 DNA sequence: TGTGCCAGCAGTGATCCGGGACAGGTCGACGCTTTCTTT.

The chain employs TRBV7-2 and TRBJ2-1; possibly TRBD2 for D (6 bases). The CDR3 is 16 amino acids. Germline CDR1 and CDR2: SGHTA and FQGNSA. Trimming removed 8 bases at V and 2 bases at J, with 19 bases between. CDR3 bases: TGTGCCAGCTGGGGTCCGTCGAGGAGGGCCTACAATGAGCAGTTCTTC. Its protein product is CASWGPSRRAYNEQFF.

The chain joins TRBV11-3 to TRBJ2-1; 7 bases line up with TRBD2. CDR1 is SGHNT and CDR2 is YENEEA in the germline V gene. The CDR3 extends over 16 amino acids. Trimming at V came to 2 bases and at J to 4 bases, leaving 8 bases not matched to a gene. The CDR3 protein is CASSLSLGLGYNEQFF. The CDR3 DNA sequence: TGTGCCAGCAGCTTAAGTCTAGGACTAGGGTACAATGAGCAGTTCTTC.

The table lists this clone with many counts. This chain joins TRBV10-3 and TRBJ2-3; D gene uncertain. CDR1 is ENHRY, CDR2 SYGVKD, per germline. This CDR3 region has 13 residues. V was shortened by 5 bases and J by 2 bases, with 8 bases between the two germline ends. CDR3 nucleotide sequence: TGTGCCATCAGTCCCGCCGCCACAGATACGCAGTATTTT. It codes for CAISPAATDTQYF.

The chain links TRBV29-1 to TRBJ2-7, with 7 bases fitting TRBD1. V shed 4 bases and J 4 bases; nucleotides not matched to a gene: 7. Germline CDR1 and CDR2: SQVTM and ANQGSEA. CDR3 length equals 13 residues. As DNA, the CDR3 is TGCAGCGTTGTTGAAGGGGGCTTGTACGAGCAGTACTTC. This encodes CSVVEGGLYEQYF.

Regarding this clone: A much more abundant neighbour one base away suggests this may be a read error. Within the sample, other DNA sequences also encode this same CDR3. This chain links TRBV28 with TRBJ2-5; D might be TRBD1 (5 bases). Trimming cost V 7 bases and J 4 bases, with 19 bases left between them. The CDR3 runs to 15 residues. Germline assignment: CDR1 MDHEN and CDR2 SYDVKM. The CDR3 DNA reads TGTGCCAGCATTCCCACAGGTGGCGAGGTAGAGACCCAGTACTTC. It yields the protein CASIPTGGEVETQYF. Drawing the rest from reference TRBV28 and TRBJ2-5, the complete variable domain is DVKVTQSSRYLVKRTGEKVFLECVQDMDHENMFWYRQDPGLGLRLIYFSYDVKMKEKGDIPEGYSVSREKKERFSLILESASTNQTSMYLCASIPTGGEVETQYFGPGTRLLVL.

This clone was observed a single time. This rearrangement joins TRBV4-2 to TRBJ2-7; 10 positions match TRBD1. V was pared by 0 bases and J by 4 bases, with 9 bases of the junction left unmatched. The length of the CDR3 is 17 residues. The germline CDR1 and CDR2 sequences are LGHNA and YNFKEQ. The CDR3 spells CASSQDWRTGGRYEQYF. CDR3 nucleotides: TGTGCCAGCAGCCAAGATTGGCGGACAGGGGGGAGGTACGAGCAGTACTTC.

A single count supports this clone. V usage is TRBV5-5 and J usage is TRBJ2-7; tentative D call: TRBD1 (5 bases). The CDR3 consists of 13 residues. Deletions cut 2 bases from V and 5 bases from J, with 11 bases between. Germline assignment: CDR1 SGHKS and CDR2 YYEKEE (reference sequence). The CDR3 reads CASSFDSPHEQYF. The CDR3 coding sequence is TGTGCCAGCAGCTTCGACAGTCCCCACGAGCAGTACTTC.

The chain joins TRBV9 to TRBJ2-1; a weak D match, TRBD2 (5 bases). There are 12 residues in the CDR3. Trimming took 7 bases from V and 0 from J, leaving 5 bases between them. Germline assignment: CDR1 SGDLS and CDR2 YYNGEE. The CDR3 loop is CASRDSYNEQFF. The CDR3 region has the DNA TGTGCCAGCCGGGACTCCTACAATGAGCAGTTCTTC.